Listed below are T cell receptor beta chains from one sample, sequenced in a study of cytomegalovirus exposure and HLA in healthy donors. Using immunoSEQ multiplex PCR, the repertoire was profiled, and TCRdb retains in-frame clones only, with some absent. The data hold about 130,000 clones, with around 8.5% observed a single time. What was sequenced was PBMCs. These receptors were taken from a man aged 40-49 years in good health and CMV-seronegative. CDR3s include the opening cysteine and the closing phenylalanine or tryptophan. The order of the fields is CDR3 DNA, CDR3 protein, D gene, J gene, clone size, V gene. D genes are given only for firm matches. Only part of the rows carry a size: once, few, many, or a class if the clone is expanded.

CDR3nt: TGTGCCAGCAGTTACGAGGGTGTAGACACCATATATTTT
CDR3aa: CASSYEGVDTIYF
d_gene: -
j_gene: TRBJ1-3
abundance: -
v_gene: TRBV6-6

CDR3nt: TGTGCCAGCTCACCGGGACTAGCGGGGAACAATGAGCAGTTCTTC
CDR3aa: CASSPGLAGNNEQFF
d_gene: TRBD2
j_gene: TRBJ2-1
abundance: -
v_gene: TRBV18

CDR3nt: TGTGCCAGCAGTGGACAGGCCAATTCGTATGGCTACACCTTC
CDR3aa: CASSGQANSYGYTF
d_gene: -
j_gene: TRBJ1-2
abundance: -
v_gene: TRBV6-1

CDR3nt: TGTGCCAGCAGTGAATGGCAGGGGATTAACTATGGCTACACCTTC
CDR3aa: CASSEWQGINYGYTF
d_gene: -
j_gene: TRBJ1-2
abundance: -
v_gene: TRBV2

CDR3nt: TGTGCCAGCAGCCACCTGGCGGGGTCAAACAATGAGCAGTTCTTC
CDR3aa: CASSHLAGSNNEQFF
d_gene: -
j_gene: TRBJ2-1
abundance: -
v_gene: TRBV7-6

CDR3nt: TGCGCCAGCAGCCGGGGACAGGGCCCCCCGGAGACCCAGTACTTC
CDR3aa: CASSRGQGPPETQYF
d_gene: TRBD1
j_gene: TRBJ2-5
abundance: few
v_gene: TRBV4-3

CDR3nt: TGTGCCAGCAGCACTTCCCAGGCGAGGGGGCAACAGCCCCAGCATTTT
CDR3aa: CASSTSQARGQQPQHF
d_gene: -
j_gene: TRBJ1-5
abundance: -
v_gene: TRBV21-1

CDR3nt: TGTGCTTGGATGCAGGGATGGGGCTACACCTTC
CDR3aa: CAWMQGWGYTF
d_gene: -
j_gene: TRBJ1-2
abundance: -
v_gene: TRBV30

CDR3nt: TGTGCCACCGGGGACAGGGGAGGCTCTGGGGCCAACGTCCTGACTTTC
CDR3aa: CATGDRGGSGANVLTF
d_gene: TRBD1
j_gene: TRBJ2-6
abundance: few
v_gene: TRBV11-1

CDR3nt: TGTGCCAGCAGCTGGGGGGGGGCTCGGGATGAGCAGTTCTTC
CDR3aa: CASSWGGARDEQFF
d_gene: -
j_gene: TRBJ2-1
abundance: few
v_gene: TRBV5-4

CDR3nt: TGTGCCAGCAGCCTCCGGGACAGTTCCTACGAGCAGTACTTC
CDR3aa: CASSLRDSSYEQYF
d_gene: TRBD1
j_gene: TRBJ2-7
abundance: few
v_gene: TRBV7-8

CDR3nt: TGTGCCAGCAGCGAGGGACTAGCCCGCACAGATACGCAGTATTTT
CDR3aa: CASSEGLARTDTQYF
d_gene: TRBD2
j_gene: TRBJ2-3
abundance: -
v_gene: TRBV7-3

CDR3nt: TGTGCCAGTAGTACCGGGACAGGGCCCGGGGATACGCAGTATTTT
CDR3aa: CASSTGTGPGDTQYF
d_gene: TRBD1
j_gene: TRBJ2-3
abundance: -
v_gene: TRBV19

CDR3nt: TGTGCCAGCAGCTTATACCACCGGACACAGTCGGGCGGGGAGCTGTTTTTT
CDR3aa: CASSLYHRTQSGGELFF
d_gene: -
j_gene: TRBJ2-2
abundance: -
v_gene: TRBV7-3

CDR3nt: TGTGCCACCAGCAGAGATTTTGGGACAGGGGGATACCATACGCAGTATTTT
CDR3aa: CATSRDFGTGGYHTQYF
d_gene: TRBD1
j_gene: TRBJ2-3
abundance: -
v_gene: TRBV15

CDR3nt: TGTGCCAGCAGCTTAGAGGGGAATGGCTACACCTTC
CDR3aa: CASSLEGNGYTF
d_gene: -
j_gene: TRBJ1-2
abundance: -
v_gene: TRBV7-9

CDR3nt: TGTGCCAGCAGACGGAGCGGGGGAGGGAATGAGCAGTTCTTC
CDR3aa: CASRRSGGGNEQFF
d_gene: TRBD2
j_gene: TRBJ2-1
abundance: few
v_gene: TRBV6-1

CDR3nt: TGTGCCAGCAGCAAAGAAAAGGGCGGGGGGACAGAGTCAGAGACCCAGTACTTC
CDR3aa: CASSKEKGGGTESETQYF
d_gene: -
j_gene: TRBJ2-5
abundance: few
v_gene: TRBV4-2

CDR3nt: TGTGCCTGGTCCAAGGGGGCAGACGACTATGGCTACACCTTC
CDR3aa: CAWSKGADDYGYTF
d_gene: TRBD1
j_gene: TRBJ1-2
abundance: -
v_gene: TRBV30

CDR3nt: TGTGCCAGCAGCTTTGATGGACAGGGGAAAACTGAAGCTTTCTTT
CDR3aa: CASSFDGQGKTEAFF
d_gene: TRBD1
j_gene: TRBJ1-1
abundance: -
v_gene: TRBV7-9

CDR3nt: TGTGCCAGCAGTGACCCGGGACAGGGGAACGAGCAGTACTTC
CDR3aa: CASSDPGQGNEQYF
d_gene: TRBD1
j_gene: TRBJ2-7
abundance: -
v_gene: TRBV6-1

CDR3nt: TGTGCCAGCAGCGTAGGAATAGCAACGGGGAAACTGTTTTTT
CDR3aa: CASSVGIATGKLFF
d_gene: -
j_gene: TRBJ1-4
abundance: few
v_gene: TRBV9

CDR3nt: TGTGCCAGTAGTATAGGGGACACCTCGGGAGGCACTGAAGCTTTCTTT
CDR3aa: CASSIGDTSGGTEAFF
d_gene: -
j_gene: TRBJ1-1
abundance: few
v_gene: TRBV19

CDR3nt: TGCGCCAGCAGCCAAGATTTGGGTGGCGGAACTAATGAAAAACTGTTTTTT
CDR3aa: CASSQDLGGGTNEKLFF
d_gene: -
j_gene: TRBJ1-4
abundance: -
v_gene: TRBV4-1

CDR3nt: TGTGCCAGCAGCCAAGAACAGACAGAAGAGACCCAGTACTTC
CDR3aa: CASSQEQTEETQYF
d_gene: -
j_gene: TRBJ2-5
abundance: few
v_gene: TRBV4-2

CDR3nt: TGTGCCAGCAGCTCGCAGGGGGCGGATCAGCCCCAGCATTTT
CDR3aa: CASSSQGADQPQHF
d_gene: TRBD1
j_gene: TRBJ1-5
abundance: few
v_gene: TRBV7-2

CDR3nt: TGTGCCAGCAGTGAAAGACTAGCGGGACGCACAGATACGCAGTATTTT
CDR3aa: CASSERLAGRTDTQYF
d_gene: TRBD2
j_gene: TRBJ2-3
abundance: -
v_gene: TRBV25-1

CDR3nt: TGTGCCAGCAGCTCAAGCCCTCAAGGGGGCGAAGAGACCCAGTACTTC
CDR3aa: CASSSSPQGGEETQYF
d_gene: TRBD1
j_gene: TRBJ2-5
abundance: -
v_gene: TRBV7-9

CDR3nt: TGTGCCTCCCAACGGGAGGGGTCCTACGAGCAGTACTTC
CDR3aa: CASQREGSYEQYF
d_gene: TRBD2
j_gene: TRBJ2-7
abundance: -
v_gene: TRBV19

CDR3nt: TGTGCCAGCAGCTTAGGTCCAGATACTAACTATGGCTACACCTTC
CDR3aa: CASSLGPDTNYGYTF
d_gene: -
j_gene: TRBJ1-2
abundance: few
v_gene: TRBV11-2

CDR3nt: TGTGCCAGCAGCTTGTACAGGGGAAGCTCCCTCGTGGAGACCCAGTACTTC
CDR3aa: CASSLYRGSSLVETQYF
d_gene: TRBD1
j_gene: TRBJ2-5
abundance: -
v_gene: TRBV7-8

CDR3nt: TGTGCCAGCAGCAAAGGGATCAGGGGGCTGGTCTACGAGCAGTACTTC
CDR3aa: CASSKGIRGLVYEQYF
d_gene: -
j_gene: TRBJ2-7
abundance: few
v_gene: TRBV21-1

CDR3nt: TGTGCCAGCAGTTTATGGGGTCTGGAGACAGCATCAAATCAGCCCCAGCATTTT
CDR3aa: CASSLWGLETASNQPQHF
d_gene: -
j_gene: TRBJ1-5
abundance: -
v_gene: TRBV28

CDR3nt: TGTGCCAGCAAATCGAAAACAGACACTAATGAAAAACTGTTTTTT
CDR3aa: CASKSKTDTNEKLFF
d_gene: -
j_gene: TRBJ1-4
abundance: few
v_gene: TRBV2

CDR3nt: TGTGCCAGCAGTGACCAACAGGGGAACACTGAAGCTTTCTTT
CDR3aa: CASSDQQGNTEAFF
d_gene: -
j_gene: TRBJ1-1
abundance: few
v_gene: TRBV6-1

CDR3nt: TGTGCCAGCAGCCTTACCGACAGGAATGGTGCGACCCAGTACTTC
CDR3aa: CASSLTDRNGATQYF
d_gene: -
j_gene: TRBJ2-5
abundance: -
v_gene: TRBV7-9

CDR3nt: TGTGCCAGCAGTGAGGGACACCTGAGCACTGAAGCTTTCTTT
CDR3aa: CASSEGHLSTEAFF
d_gene: -
j_gene: TRBJ1-1
abundance: -
v_gene: TRBV6-5

CDR3nt: TGTGCCAGCAGCTTGGAAGTAGCGGGGGAGCAGTACTTC
CDR3aa: CASSLEVAGEQYF
d_gene: TRBD2
j_gene: TRBJ2-7
abundance: -
v_gene: TRBV5-4

CDR3nt: TGCGCCAGCAGTGAGTTCGGGGGGGCGTCGGATGAGCAGTTCTTC
CDR3aa: CASSEFGGASDEQFF
d_gene: TRBD2
j_gene: TRBJ2-1
abundance: -
v_gene: TRBV10-1

CDR3nt: TGTGCCAGCAGCGAGAGAAAAACTAATGAAAAACTGTTTTTT
CDR3aa: CASSERKTNEKLFF
d_gene: -
j_gene: TRBJ1-4
abundance: -
v_gene: TRBV2

CDR3nt: TGTGCCAGCAGCGAGCGGAAGAAGAACACTGAAGCTTTCTTT
CDR3aa: CASSERKKNTEAFF
d_gene: -
j_gene: TRBJ1-1
abundance: few
v_gene: TRBV21-1

CDR3nt: TGCGCCAGACCTGTACCGGGACAGGGGGACGAGCAGTACTTC
CDR3aa: CARPVPGQGDEQYF
d_gene: TRBD1
j_gene: TRBJ2-7
abundance: many
v_gene: TRBV4-3